The next 6 T cell receptor beta chains were all read from a single sample in a study of blood T cell repertoires in COVID-19. Clones were read by immunoSEQ multiplex PCR, and TCRdb kept only the in-frame ones, dropping some. The profile shows 250,000 to 350,000 clones, 86% of them singletons. Sequencing was done on a sample of peripheral blood. The source of these receptors is a woman in her seventies with COVID-19, enrolled during active disease.

The rearrangement uses TRBV19 and TRBJ1-1, with 7 nucleotides matching TRBD1. V dropped 8 bases and J dropped 1; count of bases not matched to a gene: 7. The germline CDR1 and CDR2 sequences are LNHDA and SQIVND (reference sequence). CDR3 size: 14 residues. DNA for the CDR3: TGTGCCAGTCTAAAACAGGGGCGGAACACTGAAGCTTTCTTT. Its protein product is CASLKQGRNTEAFF.

V is TRBV10-2 and J is TRBJ2-7, with D maybe TRBD2 (5 bases). Germline V gene sequence: CDR1 WSHSY, CDR2 SAAADI. The CDR3 contains 13 residues. Trimming shortened V by 6 bases and J by 2 bases, and 11 bases separated the two germline ends. CDR3 nucleotides: TGCGCCAGCAGCCCTGGACTCCCCTACGAGCAGTACTTC. It encodes CASSPGLPYEQYF.

The rearrangement joins TRBV11-2 to TRBJ1-4; D is uncertain. V lost 1 base, J lost 8 bases, and 14 bases lay in between. The CDR3 is 15 residues long. In germline, CDR1 is SGHAT, CDR2 FQNNGV. Here the CDR3 DNA reads TGTGCCAGCAGCTTAGCGGGGAGGGAGGGCGAAAAACTGTTTTTT. Translating it yields CASSLAGREGEKLFF.

Details on this clone: A read error may be the cause here, since a much bigger clone is one base away. V usage is TRBV6-5 and J usage is TRBJ1-2; 7 bases fit TRBD1. This CDR3 has 13 amino acids. The V segment lost 6 bases and the J segment 4 bases; nucleotides outside the gene matches: 5. The V gene's germline CDR1 is MNHEY and CDR2 SVGAGI. The CDR3 nucleotides read TGTGCCAGCAGCCCCGGACAGGTCTATGGCTACACCTTC. Protein sequence: CASSPGQVYGYTF.

The chain links TRBV6-5 to TRBJ1-2; no clear D. V was pared by 6 bases and J by 8 bases, with 19 bases between. The CDR3 loop spans 14 amino acids. CDR1 is MNHEY, CDR2 SVGAGI, per germline. CDR3 sequence (DNA): TGTGCCAGCAGGCCTGCCGGGTCTCTTGCAGGCTACACCTTC. Amino acid sequence: CASRPAGSLAGYTF.

This chain uses TRBV6-6 with TRBJ1-3; possible D gene TRBD1, 6 bases. In germline, CDR1 is MNHNY, CDR2 SVGAGI (reference sequence). CDR3 length: 15 residues. Trimming took 4 bases from V and 4 from J, leaving 14 bases between them. The CDR3 loop is CASSLHTGSGNTIYF. The CDR3 region has the DNA TGTGCCAGCAGTTTACACACAGGGAGCGGAAACACCATATATTTT.